The T cell receptor (beta chain) under discussion was sequenced for a study of T cell changes during pregnancy in multiple sclerosis (dated by TCRdb to between 2018 and 2020). Regarding the complete study: The study examined how the T cell repertoire changed over the course of pregnancy in women with multiple sclerosis.

Library preparation used the immunoSEQ multiplex PCR assay. The table comes from immuneACCESS by way of TCRdb, which keeps in-frame sequences with V and J called. Part of the clones is missing from these tables; in studies checked, under half for an unresolved V gene and the rest for unknown reasons. This sample holds 95,000 to 110,000 clones; around nine tenths were observed only once. About 0.9% of the sample comes from the top ten. Between the V and J ends, shortened by 6 bases and 2 bases respectively, the junction contains 16 bases. CDR1 and CDR2 are read off the germline V gene as SGHAT and FQNNGV. From the cysteine up to the phenylalanine, the CDR3 has a length of 15 residues. Only the CDR3 DNA is retained, 45 bases long and in frame from the first base. About this clone itself: The antigen it binds to is not known. Base-call qualities are not available, and no considerably larger clone is one nucleotide away.

This TCR was recovered from a female donor with multiple sclerosis, enrolled in a pregnancy study. The chain employs TRBV11-2 and TRBJ1-2; there is no confident call for the D gene. The input for sequencing was peripheral blood, taken after pregnancy. The bases read TGTGCCAGCAGTTTCTTCCGAGGTCCCAACTATGGCTACACCTTC. It translates to CASSFFRGPNYGYTF.